This is a list of T cell receptor beta chains from one sample in a study of naive CD8 T cells in extremely preterm neonates. Using immunoSEQ multiplex PCR, the repertoire was profiled, and TCRdb retains in-frame clones only, with some absent. This table has tens of thousands of clones, 88% appearing once. Sequencing input: naive CD8+ T cells from cord blood. The receptors here all came from a boy who was born preterm. Each CDR3 is given with its conserved first and last residue. A D gene is named only where the DNA matches it firmly. Clone size appears in some rows only: once, few, many, or a class for an expanded clone.

TRBD1	-	TRBV5-1	TRBJ1-5	CASRAGQGSNQPQHF	TGCGCCAGCAGAGCAGGACAGGGAAGCAATCAGCCCCAGCATTTT
TRBD1	-	TRBV29-1	TRBJ2-5	CSVEAQGETQYF	TGCAGCGTTGAAGCACAGGGGGAGACCCAGTACTTC
-	-	TRBV5-6	TRBJ1-1	CASTLGTEAFF	TGTGCCAGCACCCTCGGCACTGAAGCTTTCTTT
-	-	TRBV7-3	TRBJ1-2	CASSTDNNYGYTF	TGTGCCAGCAGCACAGACAATAACTATGGCTACACCTTC
-	-	TRBV7-3	TRBJ2-3	CASSFDSTDTQYF	TGTGCCAGCAGCTTTGACAGCACAGATACGCAGTATTTT
TRBD2	-	TRBV7-2	TRBJ2-5	CASSLVQRGGGETQYF	TGTGCCAGCAGCTTAGTCCAGCGGGGGGGTGGAGAGACCCAGTACTTC
TRBD1	-	TRBV27	TRBJ2-1	CASSFRDSSYNEQFF	TGTGCCAGCAGTTTCCGGGACAGCTCCTACAATGAGCAGTTCTTC
-	-	TRBV19	TRBJ2-5	CASSLPSGETQYF	TGTGCCAGTAGTCTCCCTAGTGGTGAGACCCAGTACTTC
-	few	TRBV5-1	TRBJ1-2	CASTAGSGYTF	TGCGCCAGCACGGCAGGGAGCGGCTACACCTTC
TRBD1	-	TRBV20-1	TRBJ1-2	CSARAGGGYTF	TGCAGTGCTAGAGCAGGGGGCGGCTACACCTTC
-	-	TRBV30	TRBJ1-4	CAWSVGKTVF	TGTGCCTGGAGTGTAGGGAAAACTGTTTTT
-	-	TRBV12-5	TRBJ2-2	CASGLGTGPTGELFF	TGTGCTAGTGGACTCGGGACGGGCCCGACCGGGGAGCTGTTTTTT
-	-	TRBV19	TRBJ2-3	CASSRADTQYF	TGTGCCAGTAGTAGGGCAGATACGCAGTATTTT
TRBD2	-	TRBV4-3	TRBJ2-7	CASSQGTSGGAYEQYF	TGCGCCAGCAGCCAAGGGACTAGCGGGGGGGCCTACGAGCAGTACTTC
-	-	TRBV6-5	TRBJ2-2	CASSYSGANTGELFF	TGTGCCAGCAGTTACTCCGGGGCGAACACCGGGGAGCTGTTTTTT
-	-	TRBV9	TRBJ2-1	CASSAEQFF	TGTGCCAGCAGCGCTGAGCAGTTCTTC
-	-	TRBV5-1	TRBJ2-7	CASSLLAEQYF	TGCGCCAGCAGCTTGCTCGCAGAGCAGTACTTC
TRBD2	-	TRBV4-1	TRBJ2-7	CASSLSALAGGLSYEQYF	TGCGCCAGCAGCCTCTCGGCCTTAGCGGGGGGGCTGTCCTACGAGCAGTACTTC
-	-	TRBV6-6	TRBJ2-7	CASSYWQGNYEQYF	TGTGCCAGCAGTTACTGGCAGGGGAATTACGAGCAGTACTTC
TRBD1	-	TRBV19	TRBJ2-2	CASSGTGATGELFF	TGTGCCAGTAGTGGGACAGGGGCCACCGGGGAGCTGTTTTTT
TRBD2	once	TRBV10-3	TRBJ2-4	CAISESAGVAKNIQYF	TGTGCCATCAGTGAGTCAGCGGGGGTAGCCAAAAACATTCAGTACTTC
-	-	TRBV7-9	TRBJ1-2	CASSLGNYGYTF	TGTGCCAGCAGCTTAGGGAACTATGGCTACACCTTC
TRBD2	-	TRBV15	TRBJ2-1	CATSRDSGGANEQFF	TGTGCCACCAGCAGAGATAGCGGGGGGGCCAATGAGCAGTTCTTC
-	-	TRBV6-6	TRBJ2-7	CASGATVYEQYF	TGTGCCAGCGGAGCCACAGTCTACGAGCAGTACTTC
-	-	TRBV7-3	TRBJ2-2	CASSLQGNTGELFF	TGTGCCAGCAGCTTACAGGGGAACACCGGGGAGCTGTTTTTT
TRBD1	-	TRBV27	TRBJ1-2	CASSLQGADYGYTF	TGTGCCAGCAGCTTACAGGGGGCGGACTATGGCTACACCTTC
TRBD2	-	TRBV30	TRBJ2-1	CAWTSGVNEQFF	TGTGCCTGGACTAGCGGGGTCAATGAGCAGTTCTTC
TRBD2	-	TRBV4-1	TRBJ2-1	CASSHSGGSYNEQFF	TGCGCCAGCAGCCATAGCGGGGGCTCCTACAATGAGCAGTTCTTC
-	-	TRBV2	TRBJ2-3	CASRGTWSTDTQYF	TGTGCCAGTAGGGGAACGTGGAGCACAGATACGCAGTATTTT
-	-	TRBV7-3	TRBJ2-7	CASSSGHSYEQYF	TGTGCCAGCAGCTCGGGACACTCCTACGAGCAGTACTTC
-	-	TRBV30	TRBJ2-7	CAWDNSYEQYF	TGTGCCTGGGACAACTCCTACGAGCAGTACTTC
-	-	TRBV21-1	TRBJ2-6	CASSKSVGSSGANVLTF	TGTGCCAGCAGCAAATCTGTCGGGAGCTCTGGGGCCAACGTCCTGACTTTC
TRBD1	-	TRBV27	TRBJ2-1	CASSLGQGNEQFF	TGTGCCAGCAGTTTGGGACAGGGCAATGAGCAGTTCTTC
TRBD2	-	TRBV7-3	TRBJ2-3	CASSLSGGATDTQYF	TGTGCCAGCAGCTTAAGCGGGGGGGCCACAGATACGCAGTATTTT
TRBD2	-	TRBV6-5	TRBJ2-7	CASSYSTGGPYEQYF	TGTGCCAGCAGTTACTCGACGGGGGGGCCGTACGAGCAGTACTTC
TRBD1	-	TRBV25-1	TRBJ1-1	CASSRRTGGTEAFF	TGTGCCAGCAGTCGCCGGACAGGGGGCACTGAAGCTTTCTTT
-	once	TRBV27	TRBJ2-4	CASSSGTAKNIQYF	TGTGCCAGCAGTTCCGGGACCGCCAAAAACATTCAGTACTTC
TRBD2	-	TRBV12-5	TRBJ2-3	CASGLTSGGEDTQYF	TGTGCTAGTGGTTTGACTAGCGGGGGGGAAGATACGCAGTATTTT
-	-	TRBV4-1	TRBJ1-3	CASSQDYRGSGNTIYF	TGCGCCAGCAGCCAAGATTATCGAGGCTCTGGAAACACCATATATTTT
-	-	TRBV9	TRBJ2-3	CASSVASSTDTQYF	TGTGCCAGCAGCGTAGCGTCTAGCACAGATACGCAGTATTTT
TRBD1	-	TRBV9	TRBJ1-2	CASSTGGNYGYTF	TGTGCCAGCAGCACAGGGGGTAACTATGGCTACACCTTC
-	-	TRBV4-1	TRBJ2-7	CASSQEDSYEQYF	TGCGCCAGCAGCCAAGAGGACTCCTACGAGCAGTACTTC
-	-	TRBV4-1	TRBJ1-2	CASSQVGRDGYTF	TGCGCCAGCAGCCAAGTTGGGAGGGATGGCTACACCTTC
TRBD2	once	TRBV6-5	TRBJ2-1	CASSYSRGGNEQFF	TGTGCCAGCAGTTACTCGCGGGGGGGCAATGAGCAGTTCTTC
-	few	TRBV9	TRBJ2-1	CASSVGDYNEQFF	TGTGCCAGCAGCGTAGGGGACTACAATGAGCAGTTCTTC
TRBD1	-	TRBV9	TRBJ1-1	CASGTGLNTEAFF	TGTGCCAGCGGGACAGGACTTAACACTGAAGCTTTCTTT
-	-	TRBV23-1	TRBJ1-6	CASSQSSSYNSPLHF	TGCGCCAGCAGTCAATCGAGCTCCTATAATTCACCCCTCCACTTT
-	few	TRBV6-5	TRBJ2-7	CASSYQGEQYF	TGTGCCAGCAGTTATCAGGGCGAGCAGTACTTC
-	-	TRBV19	TRBJ1-2	CASSIGGYYGYTF	TGTGCCAGTAGTATAGGGGGCTACTATGGCTACACCTTC
TRBD1	-	TRBV12-5	TRBJ1-1	CASGLTGGTEAFF	TGTGCTAGTGGTTTGACAGGGGGCACTGAAGCTTTCTTT
-	-	TRBV9	TRBJ1-1	CASSVDMNTEAFF	TGTGCCAGCAGCGTAGACATGAACACTGAAGCTTTCTTT
TRBD2	-	TRBV9	TRBJ2-3	CASSVGTSGGADTQYF	TGTGCCAGCAGCGTAGGGACTAGCGGGGGGGCAGATACGCAGTATTTT
TRBD2	-	TRBV9	TRBJ2-3	CASSGLAGGTDTQYF	TGTGCCAGCAGCGGACTAGCGGGGGGCACAGATACGCAGTATTTT
TRBD1	-	TRBV9	TRBJ1-5	CASSVGQGQPQHF	TGTGCCAGCAGCGTAGGACAGGGTCAGCCCCAGCATTTT
TRBD1	-	TRBV12-5	TRBJ2-7	CASGYRDSPYEQYF	TGTGCTAGTGGTTACCGGGACAGCCCCTACGAGCAGTACTTC
TRBD1	-	TRBV7-9	TRBJ2-7	CASRDRGYEQYF	TGTGCCAGCAGGGACAGGGGCTACGAGCAGTACTTC
-	-	TRBV6-4	TRBJ1-1	CASSDGHTEAFF	TGTGCCAGCAGTGACGGACACACTGAAGCTTTCTTT
-	-	TRBV10-1	TRBJ1-1	CASSESGQNTEAFF	TGCGCCAGCAGTGAGTCGGGACAGAACACTGAAGCTTTCTTT
TRBD2	-	TRBV9	TRBJ2-3	CASSPRLAGGTDTQYF	TGTGCCAGCAGCCCTCGGCTAGCGGGGGGCACAGATACGCAGTATTTT
TRBD2	-	TRBV5-1	TRBJ2-4	CASSPFRGGRYIQYF	TGCGCCAGCAGCCCCTTCCGGGGGGGCCGTTACATTCAGTACTTC